The 28 T cell receptor beta chains listed next were all sequenced from one sample in a study of blood T cell repertoires in COVID-19. Produced via immunoSEQ multiplex PCR; TCRdb's table is partial and in-frame only. The top ten hold under 5.5% of the sample, which has 150,000 to 200,000 clones, about 82% seen once. The specimen was peripheral blood. The receptors come from a woman aged 30 to 39 with acute or convalescent COVID-19.

V gene TRBV9 combines with J gene TRBJ1-2, with 11 bases fitting TRBD1. The J segment lost 1 base and the V segment lost 3 bases, leaving 8 bases of the junction unmatched. CDR3 length: 17 residues. Germline V gives CDR1 SGDLS, CDR2 YYNGEE. CDR3 sequence reads: CASSATGTGGINYGYTF. CDR3 DNA: TGTGCCAGCAGCGCTACCGGGACAGGGGGAATTAACTATGGCTACACCTTC. The full variable domain, rest sourced from reference TRBV9 and TRBJ1-2, is DSGVTQTPKHLITATGQRVTLRCSPRSGDLSVYWYQQSLDQGLQFLIQYYNGEERAKGNILERFSAQQFPDLHSELNLSSLELGDSALYFCASSATGTGGINYGYTFGSGTRLTVV.

This clone was seen only a few times. The chain uses TRBV6-5 and TRBJ1-1; D call uncertain. The CDR3 covers 16 residues. With 2 bases removed from V and 0 bases from J, the gap between germline ends came to 13 bases. Per the germline V gene, CDR1 is MNHEY and CDR2 is SVGAGI. For the CDR3, the DNA is TGTGCCAGCAGTTACGAGTGGAGACTTTTGAACACTGAAGCTTTCTTT. This gives the protein CASSYEWRLLNTEAFF.

The V and J genes are TRBV19 and TRBJ2-5, with D perhaps TRBD2 (6 bases). Trimming removed 3 bases at V and 6 bases at J, with 14 bases between. This CDR3 region has 14 residues. CDR1 is LNHDA and CDR2 is SQIVND in the germline V gene (reference sequence). The CDR3 DNA reads TGTGCCAGTAGTATCTTAGGGGCGGGGAAGACCCAGTACTTC. Translating it yields CASSILGAGKTQYF.

The J gene is TRBJ2-1, the V gene TRBV11-2; 13 bases agree with TRBD2. After removal of 5 bases from V and 2 bases from J, the junction contained 6 bases not matched to a gene. Germline V lookup: CDR1 SGHAT, CDR2 FQNNGV. The CDR3 loop spans 17 amino acids. The CDR3 sequence: CASSLRLAGGPYNEQFF. The CDR3 DNA sequence: TGTGCCAGCAGCCTCAGACTAGCGGGAGGACCCTACAATGAGCAGTTCTTC.

J is TRBJ2-7 and V is TRBV5-4; 9 bases map to TRBD2. The CDR3 totals 15 residues. From germline, CDR1 is SGHNT and CDR2 YYREEE (reference sequence). Losses at the gene ends were 0 bases for V and 4 bases for J; bases not matched to a gene: 5. Here the CDR3 reads CASSLASGEQYEQYF. The CDR3 DNA follows: TGTGCCAGCAGCTTGGCTAGCGGGGAGCAGTACGAGCAGTACTTC.

The chain joins TRBV15 to TRBJ1-2; D is ambiguous. This CDR3 is built from 13 residues. Trimming cost V 0 bases and J 5 bases, with 7 bases left between them. The germline gives CDR1 LNHNV, CDR2 YYDKDF (reference sequence). CDR3 sequence reads: CATSRDTVYGYTF. The CDR3 bases are TGTGCCACCAGCAGAGACACAGTTTATGGCTACACCTTC.

This clone was counted between two and nine times. V gene TRBV27 combines with J gene TRBJ1-1; a weak D match, TRBD1 (6 bases). The CDR3 length is 13 residues. Trimming stripped 6 bases from V and 1 base from J, with 9 bases between. Germline V CDR1 and CDR2: MNHEY, SMNVEV (reference sequence). The CDR3 spells CASSIQGNTEAFF. CDR3 DNA: TGTGCCAGCAGCATACAGGGGAACACTGAAGCTTTCTTT.

The chain joins TRBV15 to TRBJ2-1; TRBD2 might be the D (6 bases). The V gene lost 4 bases and the J gene lost 5 bases, with 15 bases spanning the gap. Per the germline V gene, CDR1 is LNHNV and CDR2 is YYDKDF (reference sequence). This CDR3 is 15 amino acids long. CDR3 sequence reads: CATSTTGTFNNEQFF. The CDR3 bases are TGTGCCACCAGCACAACCGGGACTTTTAACAATGAGCAGTTCTTC.

This clone was seen repeatedly, ten times or more. The chain links TRBV5-1 to TRBJ1-2; tentative D call: TRBD1 (6 bases). Between the trimmed V and J ends, which lost 0 bases and 4 bases, there was a span of 13 bases. CDR1 SGHRS and CDR2 YFSETQ come from the germline V gene. The CDR3 consists of 15 residues. CDR3 sequence: CASSLAGQITYGYTF. Here the CDR3 DNA reads TGCGCCAGCAGCTTGGCTGGACAGATAACCTATGGCTACACCTTC.

The chain recombines TRBV28 with TRBJ2-1, with D perhaps matching TRBD2 (6 bases). The V gene lost 6 bases and the J gene lost 1 base, with 13 bases spanning the gap. This CDR3 contains 15 residues. Germline V gene data show CDR1 as MDHEN and CDR2 as SYDVKM. The CDR3: CASSPPGASYNEQFF. CDR3 bases: TGTGCCAGCAGCCCTCCGGGAGCGTCCTACAATGAGCAGTTCTTC.

This sequence joins TRBV25-1 and TRBJ1-1, with D perhaps TRBD1 (6 bases). The germline CDR1 and CDR2 sequences are MGHDK and SYGVNS. This CDR3 has 16 residues. Trimming left V 6 bases short and J 2 bases short, with 19 bases between. In DNA, the CDR3 is TGTGCCAGCAGCCTAGATCAGGGGACGAGCAACACTGAAGCTTTCTTT. As protein: CASSLDQGTSNTEAFF.

This chain uses TRBV5-4 with TRBJ2-5; possible D gene TRBD2, 5 bases. V lost 0 bases, J lost 0 bases, and 9 bases lay in between. The CDR3 consists of 15 residues. Germline lookup yields CDR1 SGHNT and CDR2 YYREEE (reference sequence). The CDR3 spells CASSLVPGYQETQYF. The CDR3 DNA sequence: TGTGCCAGCAGCTTGGTTCCGGGGTACCAAGAGACCCAGTACTTC.

This clone occurred a few times. The identical CDR3 is also encoded by other nucleotide sequences in the sample. This sequence joins TRBV20-1 and TRBJ2-1, with D tentatively TRBD2 (6 bases). V lost 6 bases and J 6 bases, leaving 9 bases between the germline ends. The length of the CDR3 is 11 residues. Looked up from germline, CDR1 is DFQATT and CDR2 is SNEGSKA (reference sequence). The CDR3 DNA sequence: TGCAGTGCAACGACTAGCAATGAGCAGTTCTTC. This codes for CSATTSNEQFF.

V gene TRBV5-5 combines with J gene TRBJ2-3; tentatively, D is TRBD1 (6 bases). Germline loops: CDR1 SGHKS, CDR2 YYEKEE (reference sequence). With 0 bases removed from V and 1 base from J, the gap between germline ends came to 15 bases. CDR3 length: 17 residues. The CDR3 spells CASSLGNRVGRTDTQYF. The CDR3 nucleotides are TGTGCCAGCAGCTTGGGCAACAGGGTCGGTCGCACAGATACGCAGTATTTT.

V gene TRBV6-2 or TRBV6-3 combines with J gene TRBJ1-1; D is unresolved. Germline CDR1 is MNHEY and CDR2 is SVGEGT. Trimming shortened V by 2 bases and J by 2 bases, and 9 bases separated the two germline ends. CDR3 size: 14 residues. CDR3 sequence reads: CASSYREKNTEAFF. As DNA, the CDR3 is TGTGCCAGCAGTTACCGGGAGAAAAACACTGAAGCTTTCTTT.

This clone has just one count. The limits of the CDR3 on the DNA are not certain, so only TCRdb's listed CDR3 is given. This chain uses TRBV2 with TRBJ1-1; TRBD1, as called in the table, went unchecked against the DNA. The CDR3 adds up to 14 amino acids, both ends counted. The germline V gene encodes CDR1 SNHLY and CDR2 FYNNEI. The CDR3: CASILDRGVPEAFF.

The chain links TRBV6-2 or TRBV6-3 to TRBJ1-1, with D perhaps matching TRBD1 (5 bases). Trimming removed 2 bases at V and 0 bases at J, with 13 bases between. Per germline, CDR1 MNHEY and CDR2 SVGEGT. CDR3 length: 16 residues. In DNA, the CDR3 is TGTGCCAGCAGTTACCCGGAGGGGCGTCTGAACACTGAAGCTTTCTTT. This gives the protein CASSYPEGRLNTEAFF.

The J gene is TRBJ2-5, the V gene TRBV5-1; tentatively, D is TRBD2 (5 bases). This CDR3 has 14 amino acids. Per germline, CDR1 SGHRS and CDR2 YFSETQ. V gave up 1 base and J gave up 2 bases, with 9 bases separating them. The CDR3 protein is CASSLQRPQETQYF. In DNA form, the CDR3 reads TGCGCCAGCAGCTTGCAGCGGCCACAAGAGACCCAGTACTTC.

The chain couples TRBV3-1 (or the pseudogene TRBV3-2) to TRBJ1-3; TRBD1 matches 8 bases. The junction had 10 bases not matched to a gene; V was cut back by 5 bases and J by 1 base. Germline assignment: CDR1 LGHDT and CDR2 YNNKEL (reference sequence). The CDR3 has 17 amino acids. Written as DNA, the CDR3 is TGTGCCAGCAGCTCCCAGGACAGGGCCAGATCTGGAAACACCATATATTTT. It yields the protein CASSSQDRARSGNTIYF.

The CDR3 is CASRTSGREKETQYF. CDR3 coding DNA: TGTGCCAGCCGCACTAGCGGGAGGGAAAAAGAGACCCAGTACTTC. The V call is TRBV28, the J call TRBJ2-5; TRBD2 matches at 13 bases. Per germline, CDR1 MDHEN and CDR2 SYDVKM. The J segment lost 3 bases and the V segment lost 8 bases, leaving 6 bases of the junction unmatched. CDR3 length: 15 residues.

Only one count was recorded for this clone. The chain carries TRBV5-1 and TRBJ2-2; a weak D match, TRBD1 (6 bases). The CDR3 sequence is 14 residues long. Germline CDR1 is SGHRS and CDR2 is YFSETQ. Between the trimmed V and J ends, which lost 4 bases and 5 bases, there was a span of 12 bases. CDR3 sequence reads: CASSKKQGTGELFF. CDR3 nucleotides: TGCGCCAGCAGCAAGAAACAGGGTACCGGGGAGCTGTTTTTT. The variable domain in full, completed from reference TRBV5-1 and TRBJ2-2, reads KAGVTQTPRYLIKTRGQQVTLSCSPISGHRSVSWYQQTPGQGLQFLFEYFSETQRNKGNFPGRFSGRQFSNSRSEMNVSTLELGDSALYLCASSKKQGTGELFFGEGSRLTVL.

In its sample, this clone was seen a few times. The chain combines TRBV28 with TRBJ2-2; 11 bases line up with TRBD2. The germline V gene encodes CDR1 MDHEN and CDR2 SYDVKM. Unmatched junction bases numbered 8, after V lost 5 bases and J lost 0 bases. The CDR3 extends over 18 amino acids. The CDR3 sequence is CASSNPGLAVPNTGELFF. DNA for the CDR3: TGTGCCAGCAGTAATCCGGGACTAGCGGTACCGAACACCGGGGAGCTGTTTTTT. Full variable domain (outside the CDR3, taken from reference TRBV28 and TRBJ2-2): DVKVTQSSRYLVKRTGEKVFLECVQDMDHENMFWYRQDPGLGLRLIYFSYDVKMKEKGDIPEGYSVSREKKERFSLILESASTNQTSMYLCASSNPGLAVPNTGELFFGEGSRLTVL.

The chain links TRBV6-1 to TRBJ2-5; possible D gene TRBD1, 7 bases. From germline, CDR1 is MNHNS and CDR2 SASEGT. The V end was cut by 4 bases, the J end by 7 bases, with 22 bases between. CDR3 length equals 16 residues. The chain's CDR3 is CASSGQGGWTRRTQYF. The CDR3 DNA reads as TGTGCCAGCAGTGGACAGGGAGGATGGACCAGGCGGACCCAGTACTTC.

Only a few counts were recorded for this clone. The V and J genes are TRBV28 and TRBJ1-2; no clear D gene. The germline V gene has CDR1 MDHEN and CDR2 SYDVKM. The CDR3 has 12 residues. V dropped 7 bases and J dropped 5 bases, with 11 bases sitting between them. CDR3 amino acids: CASNTEVYGYTF. The DNA of the CDR3 is TGTGCCAGCAATACAGAAGTTTATGGCTACACCTTC.

This chain uses TRBV7-8 with TRBJ2-1; 8 nucleotides agree with TRBD2. Germline CDR1 and CDR2: SGHVS and FQNEAQ. The CDR3 length is 16 residues. The V and J ends lost 5 bases and 12 bases, in that order; junction bases with no gene match: 18. CDR3 in DNA: TGTGCCAGCAGCCCCCCCGGGGGGGCTGAAAGGGTTGGGCAGTTCTTC. Amino acids: CASSPPGGAERVGQFF.

The chain recombines TRBV3-1 (or the pseudogene TRBV3-2) with TRBJ1-3; 7 nucleotides agree with TRBD1. CDR1 is LGHDT and CDR2 is YNNKEL in the germline V gene (reference sequence). This CDR3 spans 16 amino acids. With V trimmed by 4 bases and J by 4 bases, 10 bases remained unmatched. The CDR3: CASSPGQTGAGNTIYF. The CDR3 DNA is TGTGCCAGCAGCCCGGGACAGACCGGGGCAGGAAACACCATATATTTT.

V and J are TRBV7-2 and TRBJ2-7, with D perhaps TRBD2 (6 bases). This CDR3 region has 15 residues. CDR1 and CDR2 (germline): SGHTA, FQGNSA. Trimming stripped 5 bases from V and 3 bases from J, with 17 bases between. This chain's CDR3 is CASSTTAGLGYEQYF. The CDR3 DNA reads as TGTGCCAGCAGCACCACCGCGGGGCTTGGCTACGAGCAGTACTTC.

J is TRBJ1-5 and V is TRBV28, with D perhaps matching TRBD1 (6 bases). CDR1 and CDR2 from the germline V gene are MDHEN and SYDVKM. With 7 bases removed from V and 7 bases from J, the gap between germline ends came to 17 bases. The CDR3 has 14 residues. The CDR3 loop is CASTQGYTRQPQHF. The CDR3 coding sequence is TGTGCCAGCACCCAGGGGTATACGAGACAGCCCCAGCATTTT.